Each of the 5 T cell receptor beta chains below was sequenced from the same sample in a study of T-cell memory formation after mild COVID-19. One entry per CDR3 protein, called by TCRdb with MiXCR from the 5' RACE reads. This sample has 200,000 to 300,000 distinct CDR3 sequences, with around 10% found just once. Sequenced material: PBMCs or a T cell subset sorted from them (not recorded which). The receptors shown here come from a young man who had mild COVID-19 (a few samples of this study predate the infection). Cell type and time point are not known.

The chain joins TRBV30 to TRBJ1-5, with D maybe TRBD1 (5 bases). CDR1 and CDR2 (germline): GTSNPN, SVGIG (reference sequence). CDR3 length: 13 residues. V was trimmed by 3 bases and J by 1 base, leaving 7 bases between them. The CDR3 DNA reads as TGTGCCTGGAGCGGGGACAGCAATCAGCCCCAGCATTTT. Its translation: CAWSGDSNQPQHF. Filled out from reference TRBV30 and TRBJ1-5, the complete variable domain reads SQTIHQWPATLVQPVGSPLSLECTVEGTSNPNLYWYRQAAGRGLQLLFYSVGIGQISSEVPQNLSASRPQDRQFILSSKKLLLSDSGFYLCAWSGDSNQPQHFGDGTRLSIL.

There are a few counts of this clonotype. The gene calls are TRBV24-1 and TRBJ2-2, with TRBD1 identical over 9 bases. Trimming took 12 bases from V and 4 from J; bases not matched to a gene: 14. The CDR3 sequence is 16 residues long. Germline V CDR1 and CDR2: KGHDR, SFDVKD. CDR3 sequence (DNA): TGTGCCCCGTTGGGACAGGGTGCCGCGTTCACCGGGGAGCTGTTTTTT. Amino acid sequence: CAPLGQGAAFTGELFF.

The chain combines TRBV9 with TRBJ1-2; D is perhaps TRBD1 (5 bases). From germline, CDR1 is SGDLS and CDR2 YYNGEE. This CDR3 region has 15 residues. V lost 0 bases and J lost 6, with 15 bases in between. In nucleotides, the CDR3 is TGTGCCAGCAGCGTAGGAGGCGAGGGGATCCATGGCTACACCTTC. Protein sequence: CASSVGGEGIHGYTF.

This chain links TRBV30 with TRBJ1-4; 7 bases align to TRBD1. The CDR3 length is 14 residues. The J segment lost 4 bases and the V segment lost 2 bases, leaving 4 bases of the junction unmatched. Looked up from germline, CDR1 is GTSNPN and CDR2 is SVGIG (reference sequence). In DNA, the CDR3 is TGTGCCTGGAGTTGGGGGGACAGTAATGAAAAACTGTTTTTT. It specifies CAWSWGDSNEKLFF.

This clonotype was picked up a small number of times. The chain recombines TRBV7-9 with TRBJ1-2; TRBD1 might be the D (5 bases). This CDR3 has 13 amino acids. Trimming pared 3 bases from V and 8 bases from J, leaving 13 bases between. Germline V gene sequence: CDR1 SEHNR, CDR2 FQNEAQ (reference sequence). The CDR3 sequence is CASSFAPRDGYTF. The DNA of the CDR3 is TGTGCCAGCAGCTTCGCCCCCAGGGACGGCTACACCTTC.